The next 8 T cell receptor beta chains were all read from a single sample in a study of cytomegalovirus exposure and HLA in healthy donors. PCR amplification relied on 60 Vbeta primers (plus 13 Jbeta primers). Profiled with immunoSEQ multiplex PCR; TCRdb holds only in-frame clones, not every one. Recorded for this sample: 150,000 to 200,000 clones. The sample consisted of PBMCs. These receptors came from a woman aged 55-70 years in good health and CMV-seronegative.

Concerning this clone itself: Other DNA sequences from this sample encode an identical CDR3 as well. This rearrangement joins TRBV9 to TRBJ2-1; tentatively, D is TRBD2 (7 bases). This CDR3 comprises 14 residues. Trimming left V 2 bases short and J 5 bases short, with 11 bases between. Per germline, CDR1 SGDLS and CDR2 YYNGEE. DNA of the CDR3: TGTGCCAGCAGCGTGGGCGGGGGCAACAATGAGCAGTTCTTC. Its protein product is CASSVGGGNNEQFF.

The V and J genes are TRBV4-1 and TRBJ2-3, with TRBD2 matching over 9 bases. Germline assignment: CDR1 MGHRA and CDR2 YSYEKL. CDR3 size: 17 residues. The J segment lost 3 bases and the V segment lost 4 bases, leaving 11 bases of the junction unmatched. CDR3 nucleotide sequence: TGCGCCAGCAGCCCCCGAGCTAGCGGGGTGGGGACAGATACGCAGTATTTT. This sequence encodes CASSPRASGVGTDTQYF.

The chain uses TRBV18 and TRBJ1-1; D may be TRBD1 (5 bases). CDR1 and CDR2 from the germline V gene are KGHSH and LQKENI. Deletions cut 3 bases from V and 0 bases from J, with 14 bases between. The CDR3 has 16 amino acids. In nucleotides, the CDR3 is TGTGCCAGCTCACCCGATATAGGGGTACTGAACACTGAAGCTTTCTTT. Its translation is CASSPDIGVLNTEAFF.

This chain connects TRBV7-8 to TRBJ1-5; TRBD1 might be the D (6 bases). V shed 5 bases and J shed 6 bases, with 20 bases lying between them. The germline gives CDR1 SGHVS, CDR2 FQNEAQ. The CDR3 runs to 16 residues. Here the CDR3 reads CASSPGAGRAVQPQHF. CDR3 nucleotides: TGTGCCAGCAGCCCAGGGGCAGGTAGGGCGGTTCAGCCCCAGCATTTT.

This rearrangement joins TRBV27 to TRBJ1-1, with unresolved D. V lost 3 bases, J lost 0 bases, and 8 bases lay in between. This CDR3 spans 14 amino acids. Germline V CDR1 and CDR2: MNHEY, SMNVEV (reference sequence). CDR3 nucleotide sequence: TGTGCCAGCAGTTTTGGTGGAGTGAACACTGAAGCTTTCTTT. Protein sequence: CASSFGGVNTEAFF.

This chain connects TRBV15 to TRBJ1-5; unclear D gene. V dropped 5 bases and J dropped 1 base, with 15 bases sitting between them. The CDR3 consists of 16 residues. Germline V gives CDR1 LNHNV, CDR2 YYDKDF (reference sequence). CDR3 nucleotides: TGTGCCACCAGCCGCGCTGGCGGCTTAAGCAATCAGCCCCAGCATTTT. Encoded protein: CATSRAGGLSNQPQHF.

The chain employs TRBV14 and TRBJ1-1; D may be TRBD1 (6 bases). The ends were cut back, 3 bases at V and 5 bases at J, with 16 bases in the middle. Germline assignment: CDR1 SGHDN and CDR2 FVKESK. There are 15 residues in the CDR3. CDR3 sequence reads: CASSQWGGAGTEAFF. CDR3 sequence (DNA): TGTGCCAGCAGCCAGTGGGGGGGGGCAGGGACTGAAGCTTTCTTT.

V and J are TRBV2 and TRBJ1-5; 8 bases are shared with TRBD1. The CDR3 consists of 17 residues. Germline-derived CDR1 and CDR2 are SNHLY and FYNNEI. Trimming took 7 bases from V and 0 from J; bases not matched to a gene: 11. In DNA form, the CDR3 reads TGTGCCAGCAATAGGGCAGGGGGCCTATATAGCAATCAGCCCCAGCATTTT. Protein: CASNRAGGLYSNQPQHF. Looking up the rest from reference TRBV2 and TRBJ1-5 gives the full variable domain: EPEVTQTPSHQVTQMGQEVILRCVPISNHLYFYWYRQILGQKVEFLVSFYNNEISEKSEIFDDQFSVERPDGSNFTLKIRSTKLEDSAMYFCASNRAGGLYSNQPQHFGDGTRLSIL.